This T cell receptor (beta chain) was captured by sequencing in a study of CD8 T cells in Susac syndrome. This CDR3 is built from 21 residues. V was pared by 0 bases and J by 2 bases, with 17 bases of the junction left unmatched. The germline CDR1 and CDR2 sequences are KGHSH and LQKENI. Random hexamers served to reverse transcribe roughly 0.5 to 1 ug RNA. TCRdb reprocessed the immunoSEQ multiplex PCR reads via MiXCR and lists one record per CDR3 protein. The sample contains approximately 130,000 distinct CDR3 sequences, roughly 89% of which appear only once. The sequenced sample consisted of CD8+ T cells from PBMCs. This receptor was identified in a human donor with multiple sclerosis. The chain combines TRBV18 with TRBJ2-7, with 12 nucleotides matching TRBD2. This CDR3 reads CASSPPSKGTSGLFFPYEQYF. The DNA of the CDR3 is TGTGCCAGCTCACCACCTTCTAAGGGGACTAGCGGGTTGTTCTTCCCCTACGAGCAGTACTTC.